Sequencing of this TCR beta chain was carried out in a study of blood T cell repertoires in COVID-19. Turning to the study itself: Spain, Italy and the United States supplied samples that represented acute and convalescent COVID-19. The analysed material was cDNA or gDNA that came from T cells, B-cell-depleted T cells, or PBMCs.

This CDR3 has 12 amino acids. Trimming pared 7 bases from V and 6 bases from J, leaving 9 bases between. In the source study's methods: Reference gene primers were amplified, and this amplification served to estimate nucleated cell counts. Profiled with immunoSEQ multiplex PCR; TCRdb holds only in-frame clones, not every one. That table supplies the V and J calls and clone size; D and trimming were determined from the DNA. The repertoire has about 74,000 clones, approximately 89% of them found once; the top ten carry around 5%. V gene TRBV12-3 or TRBV12-4 combines with J gene TRBJ2-2; weak D call: TRBD2 (5 bases). This sequence originates from a woman aged 55-70 years with active COVID-19. Specimen: peripheral blood. The CDR3 loop is CASMGVAGELFF. CDR3 coding DNA: TGTGCCAGCATGGGAGTGGCCGGGGAGCTGTTTTTT.